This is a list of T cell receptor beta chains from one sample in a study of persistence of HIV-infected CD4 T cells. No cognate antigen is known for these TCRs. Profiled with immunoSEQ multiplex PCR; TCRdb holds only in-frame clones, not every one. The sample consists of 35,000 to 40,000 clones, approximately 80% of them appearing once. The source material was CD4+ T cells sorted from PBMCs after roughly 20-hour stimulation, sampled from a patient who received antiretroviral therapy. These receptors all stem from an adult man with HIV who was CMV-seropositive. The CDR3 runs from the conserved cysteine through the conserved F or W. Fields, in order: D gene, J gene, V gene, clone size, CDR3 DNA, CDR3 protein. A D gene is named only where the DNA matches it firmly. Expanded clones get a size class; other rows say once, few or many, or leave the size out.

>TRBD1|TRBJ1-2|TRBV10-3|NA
TGTGCCATCAGGGATATATCGGGACAGGGGGACTATGGCTACACCTTC
CAIRDISGQGDYGYTF
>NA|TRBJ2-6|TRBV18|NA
TGTGCCAGCTCACCCGACTCTGGGGCCAACGTCCTGACTTTC
CASSPDSGANVLTF
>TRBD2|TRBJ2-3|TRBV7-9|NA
TGTGCCAGCAGCCCCCGGGGGGGTGTCACAGATACGCAGTATTTT
CASSPRGGVTDTQYF
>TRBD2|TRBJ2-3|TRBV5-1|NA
TGCGCCAGCAGCCCCGGGGTAGCGGGGAGCACAGATACGCAGTATTTT
CASSPGVAGSTDTQYF
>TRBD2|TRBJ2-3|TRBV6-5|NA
TGTGCCAGCAGCGGGGGGGCCACAGATACGCTGTATTTT
CASSGGATDTLYF
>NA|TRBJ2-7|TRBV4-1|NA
TGCGCCAGCAGCCAAGATCCAGGCAGGGTTGGCGAGCAGTACTTC
CASSQDPGRVGEQYF
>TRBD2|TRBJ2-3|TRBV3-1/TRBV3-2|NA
TGTGCCAGCAGCCTGACTAGCGGGGGCACAGATACGCAGTATTTT
CASSLTSGGTDTQYF
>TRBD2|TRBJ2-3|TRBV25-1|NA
TGTGCCAGCAGTCTGTATAGCGGGGGGTTCACAGATACGCAGTATTTT
CASSLYSGGFTDTQYF
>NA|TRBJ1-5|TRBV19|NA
TGTGCCAGTAGCCGCCTAGATGGCGACGCGAAGCCCCAGCATTTT
CASSRLDGDAKPQHF
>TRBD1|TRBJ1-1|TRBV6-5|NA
TGTGCCAGCAGTTTCCGACAGGGCTCTGAAGCTTTCTTT
CASSFRQGSEAFF
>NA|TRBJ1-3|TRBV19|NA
TGTGCCAGTAGTCCTCGTGGAGACTGGAGAAACACCATATATTTT
CASSPRGDWRNTIYF
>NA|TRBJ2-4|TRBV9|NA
TGTGCCAGCAGCCCCCAGGGAACCAAAAACATTCAGTACTTC
CASSPQGTKNIQYF
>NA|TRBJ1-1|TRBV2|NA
TGTGCCAGCAAACTCCCTCAGGGTGGGACTGAAGCTTTCTTT
CASKLPQGGTEAFF
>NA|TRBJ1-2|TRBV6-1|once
TGTGCCAGCAGTGACATTGAGAATTACTATGGCTACACCTTC
CASSDIENYYGYTF
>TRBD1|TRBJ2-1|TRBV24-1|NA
TGTGCCACCAGTGTCCTCTCGGGGACAGGGAAAAATGAGCAGTTCTTC
CATSVLSGTGKNEQFF
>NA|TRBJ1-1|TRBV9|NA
TGTGCCAGCAGCATACAGGAGAACACTGAAGCTTTCTTT
CASSIQENTEAFF
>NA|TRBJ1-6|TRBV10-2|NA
TGCGCCAGCAGGACGCCAGGGAGCTCCTATAATTCACCCCTCCACTTT
CASRTPGSSYNSPLHF
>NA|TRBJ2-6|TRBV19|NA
TGTGCCAGTAGTATGCAAACCTCTGGGGCCAACGTCCTGACTTTC
CASSMQTSGANVLTF
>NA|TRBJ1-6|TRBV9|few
TGTGCCAGCAGCGTAGGGGCAGGGGTCAAATCACCCCTCCACTTT
CASSVGAGVKSPLHF
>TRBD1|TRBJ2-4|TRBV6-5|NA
TGTGCCAGCAGCCCAGGGGGTGGAAACATTCAGTACTTC
CASSPGGGNIQYF
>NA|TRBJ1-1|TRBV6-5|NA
TGTGCCAGCAGTCCCCGGGACGCCTTGAACACTGAAGCTTTCTTT
CASSPRDALNTEAFF
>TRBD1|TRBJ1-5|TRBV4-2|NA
TGTGCCAGCAGTCCCAGTGACAGGGTAAGCAATCAGCCCCAGCATTTT
CASSPSDRVSNQPQHF
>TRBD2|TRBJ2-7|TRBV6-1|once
TGTGCCAGCAGTGAAGGAGCGGGGAATTTCTACGAGCAGTACTTC
CASSEGAGNFYEQYF
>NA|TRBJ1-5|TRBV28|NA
TGTGCCAGCAACCCCCCGAGGGCTACTAATCAGCCCCAGCATTTT
CASNPPRATNQPQHF
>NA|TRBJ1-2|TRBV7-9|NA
TGTGCCAGCAACCGAGGAGGGCCAAACTATGGCTACACCTTC
CASNRGGPNYGYTF
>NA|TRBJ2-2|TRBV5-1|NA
TGCGCCAGCAGCTTATTTGGGGATGCAAATACCGGGGAGCTGTTTTTT
CASSLFGDANTGELFF
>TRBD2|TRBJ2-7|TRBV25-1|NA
TGTGCCAGCAGTGCCTTTAGCGGGGCTCAGTACTTC
CASSAFSGAQYF
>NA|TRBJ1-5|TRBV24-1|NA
TGTGCCACCAGTGATTTTTATAGCAATCAGCCCCAGCATTTT
CATSDFYSNQPQHF
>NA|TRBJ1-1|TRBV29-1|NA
TGCAGCGCGAGGGTGAACACTGAAGCTTTCTTT
CSARVNTEAFF
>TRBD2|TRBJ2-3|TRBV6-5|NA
TGTGCCAGCAGTACCGGACTAGGCGTGACAGATACGCAGTATTTT
CASSTGLGVTDTQYF
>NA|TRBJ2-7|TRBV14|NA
TGTGCCAGCAGCCAAGATTGGGACAGCGGGGAGCAGTACTTC
CASSQDWDSGEQYF
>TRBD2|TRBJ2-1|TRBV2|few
TGTGCCAGCAGGGTCGGACTAGCGGGGGTTCTAACGTACAATGAGCAGTTCTTC
CASRVGLAGVLTYNEQFF
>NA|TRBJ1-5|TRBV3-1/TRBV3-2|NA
TGTGCCAGCAGCCGACCAGGGAATCAGCCCCAGCATTTT
CASSRPGNQPQHF
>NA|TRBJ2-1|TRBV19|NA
TGTGCCAGTAGCCGCAGAGGAGGGAACAATGAGCAGTTCTTC
CASSRRGGNNEQFF
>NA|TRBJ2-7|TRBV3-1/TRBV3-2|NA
TGTGCCAGCAGCCAAGGAACCCGAGCCTACGAGCAGTACTTC
CASSQGTRAYEQYF
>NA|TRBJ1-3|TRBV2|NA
TGTGCCAGCAGCCCCGGGTACGGAAACACCATATATTTT
CASSPGYGNTIYF
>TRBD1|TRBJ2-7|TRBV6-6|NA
TGTGCCAGCAAAGGGACAGGCACCTACGAGCAGTACTTC
CASKGTGTYEQYF
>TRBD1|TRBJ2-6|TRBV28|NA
TGTGCCAGCATCAGGACAGGGGTTAACTCTGGGGCCAACGTCCTGACTTTC
CASIRTGVNSGANVLTF
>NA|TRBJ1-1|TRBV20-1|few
TGCAGCCTCTTGGGGGGGACTGAAGCTTTCTTT
CSLLGGTEAFF
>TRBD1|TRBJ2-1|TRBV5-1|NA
TGCGCCAGCAGCGCCCAGGCAGGGGGCTTCAGTGAGCAGTTCTTC
CASSAQAGGFSEQFF
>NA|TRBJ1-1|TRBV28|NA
TGTGCCAGCAGTTCCCCCAGCCCCCAGGGGAAGGCTTTCTTT
CASSSPSPQGKAFF
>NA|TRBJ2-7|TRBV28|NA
TGTGCCAGCAAGGCAGCCGACTCCTACGAGCAGTACTTC
CASKAADSYEQYF
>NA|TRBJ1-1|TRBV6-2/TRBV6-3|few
TGTGCCAGCAGCGGGGACATGAACACTGAAGCTTTCTTT
CASSGDMNTEAFF
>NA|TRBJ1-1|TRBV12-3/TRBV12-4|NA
TGTGCCAGCAGTACTGGACAGAACACTGAAGCTTTCTTT
CASSTGQNTEAFF
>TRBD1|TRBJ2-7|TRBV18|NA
TGTGCCAGCTCACCCGACAGGGACGAGCAGTACTTC
CASSPDRDEQYF
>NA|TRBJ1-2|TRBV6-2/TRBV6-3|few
TGTGCCAGCAGTTATGAGGCCGTGCGGGGCTACACCTTC
CASSYEAVRGYTF
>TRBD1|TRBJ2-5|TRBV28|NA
TGTGCCAGCAGTCTCCCCGGGACAGGGCTTAGAGAGACCCAGTACTTC
CASSLPGTGLRETQYF
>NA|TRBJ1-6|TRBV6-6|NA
TGTGCCAGCAGTTCTACGGGAGTTTATTCACCCCTCCACTTT
CASSSTGVYSPLHF
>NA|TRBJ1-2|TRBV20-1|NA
TGCAGTGCTAGTCCAGGATTTCTTAACTATGGCTACACCTTC
CSASPGFLNYGYTF
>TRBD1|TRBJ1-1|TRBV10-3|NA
TGTGCCATCAGCCCCGGACAGGGGGAGAACACTGAAGCTTTCTTT
CAISPGQGENTEAFF
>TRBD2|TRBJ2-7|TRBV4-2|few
TGTGCCAGCAGCGCCCAGGGAGGGAGCGAGCAGTACTTC
CASSAQGGSEQYF
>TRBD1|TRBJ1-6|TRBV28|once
TGTGCCAGCAGTTTAGGGACAGGGACCAATTCACCCCTCCACTTT
CASSLGTGTNSPLHF
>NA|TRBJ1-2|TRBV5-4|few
TGTGCCAGCAGCTTGGTCGGGCCGCAATCAAGGGGCTATGGCTACACCTTC
CASSLVGPQSRGYGYTF
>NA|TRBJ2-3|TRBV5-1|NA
TGCGCCAGCAACCTCGGAACGGGGCCAGCAGATACGCAGTATTTT
CASNLGTGPADTQYF
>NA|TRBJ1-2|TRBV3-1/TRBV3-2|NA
TGTGCCAGCAGCCAAGGGCGGAACTATGGCTACACCTTC
CASSQGRNYGYTF
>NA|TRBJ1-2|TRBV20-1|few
TGCAGTGCTAGTCAGTCCTATGGCTACACCTTC
CSASQSYGYTF
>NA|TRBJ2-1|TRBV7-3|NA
TGTGCCAGCAGCTTAAACCCGGCAGGAAATGAGCAGTTCTTC
CASSLNPAGNEQFF
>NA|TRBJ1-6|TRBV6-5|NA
TGTGCCAGCAGTCCACAGGGAGGGCTTTCACCCCTCCACTTT
CASSPQGGLSPLHF
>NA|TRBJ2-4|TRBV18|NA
TGTGCCAGCTCACCCCCAGGGGCCCAAGGGCACATTCAGTACTTC
CASSPPGAQGHIQYF
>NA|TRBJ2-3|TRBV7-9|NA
TGTGCCAGCAGCCCACGGGGAGGGGGCCCAGATACGCAGTATTTT
CASSPRGGGPDTQYF